These 27 T cell receptor beta chains were all obtained from the same sample, sequenced in a study of blood T cell repertoires in COVID-19. Libraries were prepared by immunoSEQ multiplex PCR; TCRdb keeps only in-frame clonotypes and omits some of them. The table has approximately 200,000 clones, roughly 87% seen once; the top ten hold 9% to 12%. The sequenced sample consisted of PBMCs or T cells enriched from blood (not recorded which). The receptors come from a man between 18 and 29 years old with acute COVID-19.

The chain combines TRBV19 with TRBJ1-5, with D uncertain. This CDR3 is built from 13 residues. Germline V gene data show CDR1 as LNHDA and CDR2 as SQIVND (reference sequence). Trimming shortened V by 5 bases and J by 0 bases, and 5 bases separated the two germline ends. CDR3 in amino acids: CASSFNSNQPQHF. CDR3 bases: TGTGCCAGTAGTTTTAATAGCAATCAGCCCCAGCATTTT.

V and J are TRBV4-1 and TRBJ1-1, with D unclear. CDR1 and CDR2 from the germline V gene are MGHRA and YSYEKL. CDR3 length: 12 residues. V was shortened by 5 bases and J by 5 bases, with 9 bases between the two germline ends. CDR3 in amino acids: CASSATGTEAFF. For the CDR3, the DNA is TGCGCCAGCAGCGCTACGGGTACTGAAGCTTTCTTT.

The table lists this clone with a few counts. V gene TRBV4-2 combines with J gene TRBJ2-7; D not certain. Germline values: CDR1 LGHNA, CDR2 YNFKEQ. V was cut by 3 bases and J by 0 bases, with 12 bases left in between. This CDR3 is built from 15 residues. The CDR3 coding sequence is TGTGCCAGCAGCCAGCTAACAGAAAACTCCTACGAGCAGTACTTC. Amino acids: CASSQLTENSYEQYF.

The rearrangement uses TRBV24-1 and TRBJ2-1, with 8 nucleotides matching TRBD1. The trim removed 6 bases at V and 4 bases at J, leaving 13 bases unmatched. The CDR3 contains 17 residues. In germline, CDR1 is KGHDR, CDR2 SFDVKD. CDR3 nucleotides: TGTGCCACCAGTCGGGACAGGCCTCCTCAAATTTACAATGAGCAGTTCTTC. It translates to CATSRDRPPQIYNEQFF.

The gene calls are TRBV7-9 and TRBJ2-7; TRBD1 matches at 8 bases. With V trimmed by 7 bases and J by 5 bases, 7 bases remained unmatched. This CDR3 has 13 amino acids. Germline V lookup: CDR1 SEHNR, CDR2 FQNEAQ (reference sequence). The CDR3 region has the DNA TGTGCCAGCACCCGGACAGGGAGGCACGAGCAGTACTTC. It specifies CASTRTGRHEQYF.

This clone was counted a few times. This sequence joins TRBV7-3 and TRBJ2-7; D is uncertain. V lost 5 bases and J 0 bases, leaving 8 bases between the germline ends. Germline CDR1 SGHTA, CDR2 FQGTGA. This CDR3 contains 13 residues. The CDR3 reads CASSPDSSYEQYF. As DNA, the CDR3 is TGTGCCAGCAGCCCCGACTCCTCCTACGAGCAGTACTTC.

V and J are TRBV27 and TRBJ2-7, with TRBD2 identical over 10 bases. V lost 0 bases and J lost 3; bases outside the gene matches: 5. In germline, CDR1 is MNHEY, CDR2 SMNVEV (reference sequence). This CDR3 comprises 16 residues. The CDR3 spells CASSLSITSGIYEQYF. The CDR3 DNA follows: TGTGCCAGCAGTTTATCGATAACTAGCGGGATCTACGAGCAGTACTTC.

This chain joins TRBV24-1 and TRBJ1-5; TRBD1 matches 7 bases. CDR3 length: 16 amino acids. CDR1 is KGHDR, CDR2 SFDVKD, per germline. With 4 bases clipped from V and 2 bases from J, the junction kept 7 bases outside the gene matches. The DNA of the CDR3 is TGTGCCACCAGTGACTCAAAGACAGGGCGCAATCAGCCCCAGCATTTT. Residues: CATSDSKTGRNQPQHF.

The chain carries TRBV11-2 and TRBJ1-4; TRBD1 aligns across 7 bases. The CDR3 has 15 residues. Germline lookup yields CDR1 SGHAT and CDR2 FQNNGV. After removal of 4 bases from V and 0 bases from J, the junction contained 2 bases not matched to a gene. In nucleotides, the CDR3 is TGTGCCAGCAGCTCCGGGACAGCAACTAATGAAAAACTGTTTTTT. The encoded protein is CASSSGTATNEKLFF.

This rearrangement joins TRBV7-8 to TRBJ2-1; 7 nucleotides line up with TRBD2. Germline V gene lookup returns CDR1 SGHVS and CDR2 FQNEAQ. Unmatched junction bases numbered 6, after V lost 1 base and J lost 6 bases. This CDR3 is 15 amino acids long. CDR3 DNA sequence: TGTGCCAGCAGCTTAGGCGGGGGTAGGAGCAATGAGCAGTTCTTC. Translated: CASSLGGGRSNEQFF.

J is TRBJ2-7 and V is TRBV28, with D maybe TRBD1 (6 bases). Germline CDR1 and CDR2: MDHEN and SYDVKM. The CDR3 totals 13 residues. Trimming pared 6 bases from V and 0 bases from J, leaving 9 bases between. This chain's CDR3 is CASRGDNSYEQYF. The CDR3 DNA follows: TGTGCCAGCAGGGGGGACAACTCCTACGAGCAGTACTTC.

The chain is built from TRBV6-5 and TRBJ1-1, with a tentative D call TRBD1 (5 bases). Germline-derived CDR1 and CDR2 are MNHEY and SVGAGI. This CDR3 is built from 13 residues. Trimming removed 10 bases from V and 5 bases from J, with 17 bases in between. The chain's CDR3 is CATCREMSTEAFF. The CDR3 DNA is TGTGCCACCTGCAGGGAAATGTCTACTGAAGCTTTCTTT.

The CDR3 loop reads CASSPLDRGEYGYTF. In DNA form, the CDR3 reads TGTGCCAGCTCACCGTTGGACAGGGGCGAGTATGGCTACACCTTC. The chain is built from TRBV18 and TRBJ1-2; the match to TRBD1 covers 9 bases. This CDR3 has 15 residues. The trim removed 3 bases at V and 5 bases at J, leaving 7 bases unmatched. Per germline, CDR1 KGHSH and CDR2 LQKENI.

J is TRBJ1-2 and V is TRBV25-1; no clear D gene. Germline V CDR1 and CDR2: MGHDK, SYGVNS. The V end lost 4 bases, the J end lost 0 bases, and 9 bases lay between the germline ends. This CDR3 has 14 residues. The CDR3 nucleotides are TGTGCCAGCAGTGTGGAGGGAGCTAACTATGGCTACACCTTC. Translated: CASSVEGANYGYTF.

The chain is built from TRBV6-5 and TRBJ2-5; 8 nucleotides line up with TRBD2. CDR1 MNHEY and CDR2 SVGAGI come from the germline V gene. The V gene end was trimmed by 8 bases and the J gene end by 4 bases; junction bases not matched to a gene: 6. This CDR3 has 13 residues. The CDR3 bases are TGTGCCAGCCGGGGGGGGCCTAGAGAGACCCAGTACTTC. This codes for CASRGGPRETQYF.

V is TRBV25-1 and J is TRBJ1-2, with TRBD1 matching 9 bases. CDR3 length equals 14 residues. The V segment lost 6 bases and the J segment 8 bases; nucleotides outside the gene matches: 10. CDR1 is MGHDK and CDR2 is SYGVNS in the germline V gene. CDR3 bases: TGTGCCAGCAGGTCCGTCGGGACAGGGAGAGGCTACACCTTC. This gives the protein CASRSVGTGRGYTF.

This chain links TRBV28 with TRBJ2-2; 7 bases fit TRBD1. J was trimmed by 4 bases and V by 11 bases; bases with no gene match: 7. Germline V gene lookup returns CDR1 MDHEN and CDR2 SYDVKM. The CDR3 is 13 residues long. The CDR3 nucleotides read TGTGCCGACAGGGTTGCCCTCACCGGGGAGCTGTTTTTT. Protein product: CADRVALTGELFF.

This chain links TRBV19 with TRBJ2-1; 11 bases agree with TRBD1. The CDR3 contains 19 residues. CDR1 and CDR2 (germline): LNHDA, SQIVND (reference sequence). The J segment lost 4 bases and the V segment lost 1 base, leaving 12 bases of the junction unmatched. CDR3 protein: CASSIVMGQGGRDYNEQFF. CDR3 nucleotides: TGTGCCAGTAGTATAGTGATGGGACAGGGGGGCAGAGATTACAATGAGCAGTTCTTC.

The chain carries TRBV6-5 and TRBJ2-3; 8 bases fit TRBD1. Looked up from germline, CDR1 is MNHEY and CDR2 is SVGAGI. The CDR3 sequence is 15 residues long. With V trimmed by 7 bases and J by 7 bases, 13 bases remained unmatched. CDR3 in amino acids: CASTQVGQATNTQYF. The CDR3 DNA reads as TGTGCCAGCACCCAAGTGGGACAGGCTACAAATACGCAGTATTTT.

The V and J genes are TRBV28 and TRBJ2-5, with TRBD2 matching over 8 bases. Looked up from germline, CDR1 is MDHEN and CDR2 is SYDVKM. The CDR3 loop spans 14 amino acids. V was pared by 7 bases and J by 5 bases, with 9 bases of the junction left unmatched. This CDR3 reads CASTNSGTFETQYF. CDR3 sequence (DNA): TGTGCCAGCACCAATAGCGGGACTTTTGAGACCCAGTACTTC. The variable domain in full, completed from reference TRBV28 and TRBJ2-5, reads DVKVTQSSRYLVKRTGEKVFLECVQDMDHENMFWYRQDPGLGLRLIYFSYDVKMKEKGDIPEGYSVSREKKERFSLILESASTNQTSMYLCASTNSGTFETQYFGPGTRLLVL.

V usage is TRBV30 and J usage is TRBJ1-1; the match to TRBD1 covers 7 bases. The CDR3 extends over 15 amino acids. CDR1 and CDR2 (germline): GTSNPN, SVGIG (reference sequence). The V and J ends lost 2 bases and 2 bases, in that order; junction bases with no gene match: 8. The CDR3 DNA is TGTGCCTGGAGTACTTTCACAGGGGAAAACACTGAAGCTTTCTTT. The encoded protein is CAWSTFTGENTEAFF.

The V call is TRBV9, the J call TRBJ1-3, with D uncertain. With 5 bases removed from V and 4 bases from J, the gap between germline ends came to 16 bases. CDR1 and CDR2 from the germline V gene are SGDLS and YYNGEE. This CDR3 has 15 residues. CDR3 amino acids: CASSNAFGSGNTIYF. DNA of the CDR3: TGTGCCAGCAGTAATGCTTTTGGCTCGGGAAACACCATATATTTT.

V and J are TRBV7-9 and TRBJ1-2, with D possibly being TRBD1 (6 bases). The germline V and J ends were trimmed by 5 bases and 6 bases, with 16 bases remaining between them. This CDR3 contains 14 residues. Looked up from germline, CDR1 is SEHNR and CDR2 is FQNEAQ (reference sequence). CDR3 in amino acids: CASSLIPDRNGYTF. Here the CDR3 DNA reads TGTGCCAGCAGCCTGATACCCGACAGGAATGGCTACACCTTC.

J is TRBJ1-6 and V is TRBV10-3; the match to TRBD1 covers 7 bases. The V segment lost 2 bases and the J segment 7 bases; nucleotides outside the gene matches: 8. Germline loops: CDR1 ENHRY, CDR2 SYGVKD. The CDR3 spans 16 residues. CDR3 amino acids: CAISELETGTNSPLHF. DNA for the CDR3: TGTGCCATCAGTGAGCTCGAGACAGGGACGAATTCACCCCTCCACTTT.

The chain employs TRBV30 and TRBJ1-2, with 10 bases matching TRBD1. CDR1 GTSNPN and CDR2 SVGIG come from the germline V gene (reference sequence). Unmatched junction bases numbered 4, after V lost 1 base and J lost 8 bases. The CDR3 has 13 residues. The CDR3 DNA reads TGTGCCTGGAGTGGACAGGGGGCGGAAGGCTACACCTTC. It yields the protein CAWSGQGAEGYTF.

In its sample, this clone was seen once. The genes are TRBV5-1 and TRBJ2-2, with D perhaps matching TRBD1 (5 bases). V lost 4 bases to trimming and J lost 2 bases, with 12 bases between them. CDR3 length: 15 amino acids. The V gene's germline CDR1 is SGHRS and CDR2 YFSETQ. DNA of the CDR3: TGCGCCAGCAGCACGTATCAGGGAAACACCGGGGAGCTGTTTTTT. Protein sequence: CASSTYQGNTGELFF. Filled out from reference TRBV5-1 and TRBJ2-2, the complete variable domain reads KAGVTQTPRYLIKTRGQQVTLSCSPISGHRSVSWYQQTPGQGLQFLFEYFSETQRNKGNFPGRFSGRQFSNSRSEMNVSTLELGDSALYLCASSTYQGNTGELFFGEGSRLTVL.

This sequence joins TRBV14 and TRBJ2-3; 14 bases fit TRBD2. The CDR3 loop spans 17 amino acids. V lost 4 bases and J lost 3; bases outside the gene matches: 6. Germline lookup yields CDR1 SGHDN and CDR2 FVKESK. CDR3 bases: TGTGCCAGCAGCCGCCAGGGACTAGCGGGAGAAACAGATACGCAGTATTTT. This gives the protein CASSRQGLAGETDTQYF.